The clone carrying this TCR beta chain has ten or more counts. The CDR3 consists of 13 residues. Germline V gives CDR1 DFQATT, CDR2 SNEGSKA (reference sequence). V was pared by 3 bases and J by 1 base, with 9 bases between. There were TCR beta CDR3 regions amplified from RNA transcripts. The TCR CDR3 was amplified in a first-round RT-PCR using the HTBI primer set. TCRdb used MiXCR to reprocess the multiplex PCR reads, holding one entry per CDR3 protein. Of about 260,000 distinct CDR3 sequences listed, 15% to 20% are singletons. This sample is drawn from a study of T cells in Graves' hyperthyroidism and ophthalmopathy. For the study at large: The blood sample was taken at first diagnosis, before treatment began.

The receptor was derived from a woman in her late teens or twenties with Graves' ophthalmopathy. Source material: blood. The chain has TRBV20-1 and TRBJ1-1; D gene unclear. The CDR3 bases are TGCAGTGCTAGGCCTATGGAGAACACTGAAGCTTTCTTT. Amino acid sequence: CSARPMENTEAFF.